A single sample gave rise to the 3 T cell receptor beta chains below, sequenced in a study of T cell responses to AZD1222 COVID-19 vaccine. Data came from immunoSEQ multiplex PCR; TCRdb stores just in-frame clones and leaves some out. Of tens of thousands of clones listed, roughly 90% are singletons. Sequencing used peripheral blood, obtained 28 days after the second AZD1222 dose. The receptors come from an adult who received the AZD1222 COVID-19 vaccine.

This chain links TRBV7-3 with TRBJ1-2, with D possibly TRBD1 on 6 matching bases. V shed 5 bases and J shed 8 bases, with 15 bases lying between them. CDR1 and CDR2 from the germline V gene are SGHTA and FQGTGA. This CDR3 region has 13 residues. CDR3 residues: CASSLMTGDGYTF. The CDR3 nucleotides are TGTGCCAGCAGCCTAATGACAGGAGACGGCTACACCTTC. The complete variable domain, with remaining parts taken from reference TRBV7-3 and TRBJ1-2, reads GAGVSQTPSNKVTEKGKYVELRCDPISGHTALYWYRQSLGQGPEFLIYFQGTGAADDSGLPNDRFFAVRPEGSVSTLKIQRTERGDSAVYLCASSLMTGDGYTFGSGTRLTVV.

The chain uses TRBV7-9 and TRBJ2-5, with no clear D. This CDR3 contains 14 residues. Germline values: CDR1 SEHNR, CDR2 FQNEAQ (reference sequence). Trimming pared 5 bases from V and 2 bases from J, leaving 12 bases between. CDR3 DNA sequence: TGTGCCAGCAGCCCACTTTCGCGGCAAGAGACCCAGTACTTC. Residues: CASSPLSRQETQYF.

The rearrangement links TRBV30 to TRBJ2-7; TRBD2 is a possible D gene (5 bases). V gave up 3 bases and J gave up 4 bases, with 16 bases separating them. The germline V gene encodes CDR1 GTSNPN and CDR2 SVGIG (reference sequence). This CDR3 has 14 residues. DNA of the CDR3: TGTGCCTGGAGGAACCGGGAACAGAAATACGAGCAGTACTTC. Translated: CAWRNREQKYEQYF.